Listed here are 9 T cell receptor beta chains from one sample, sequenced in a study of T cells after yellow fever vaccination. TCRdb itself ran the 5' RACE reads through MiXCR, one entry per CDR3 protein. The sample lists about 250,000 distinct CDR3 sequences, approximately 3.8% seen once, with about 19% in the top ten. The material was PBMCs, obtained 15 days after the yellow fever booster vaccination. The receptor source for this set is a man between 18 and 35 years old who received the YFV17D yellow fever vaccine.

This clonotype was detected ten times or more. The chain is built from TRBV6-1 and TRBJ2-4, with D possibly being TRBD2 (6 bases). The V gene lost 6 bases and the J gene lost 1 base, with 16 bases spanning the gap. The CDR3 consists of 16 residues. CDR1 is MNHNS and CDR2 is SASEGT in the germline V gene. CDR3: CASSPPGVGAKNIQYF. Written as DNA, the CDR3 is TGTGCCAGCAGCCCCCCGGGGGTAGGGGCCAAAAACATTCAGTACTTC.

This clonotype was recorded at least ten times. The chain has TRBV27 and TRBJ1-6; D remains ambiguous. There are 14 residues in the CDR3. V was cut by 7 bases and J by 4 bases, with 11 bases left in between. Germline V CDR1 and CDR2: MNHEY, SMNVEV (reference sequence). Written as DNA, the CDR3 is TGTGCCAGCACCCCGGGCCTGTATAATTCACCCCTCCACTTT. This sequence encodes CASTPGLYNSPLHF.

Ten or more counts support this clonotype. The chain combines TRBV7-9 with TRBJ2-7; D gene uncertain. The V end was cut by 5 bases, the J end by 6 bases, with 8 bases between. CDR1 is SEHNR, CDR2 FQNEAQ, per germline (reference sequence). This CDR3 spans 11 amino acids. CDR3 DNA sequence: TGTGCCAGCAGCGCCTTGATCGAGCAGTACTTC. Protein sequence: CASSALIEQYF.

In this sample, this clonotype turned up many times. The CDR3 nucleotides are TGTGCCAGCAGCCCCCTAGTAGGGGGGGGCACAGATACGCAGTATTTT. This encodes CASSPLVGGGTDTQYF. The rearrangement uses TRBV7-9 and TRBJ2-3; weak D call: TRBD2 (7 bases). V was pared by 5 bases and J by 1 base, with 16 bases between. Germline CDR1 SEHNR, CDR2 FQNEAQ (reference sequence). The CDR3 loop spans 16 amino acids.

This clonotype was detected many times. This chain connects TRBV7-9 to TRBJ2-4, with TRBD1 identical over 7 bases. The CDR3 is 14 amino acids. The V gene's germline CDR1 is SEHNR and CDR2 FQNEAQ (reference sequence). Trimming took 5 bases from V and 11 from J; bases not matched to a gene: 12. Here the CDR3 reads CASSRTGTERLQYF. The CDR3 nucleotides read TGTGCCAGCAGCCGGACCGGGACAGAAAGGCTTCAGTACTTC.

At least ten counts were recorded for this clonotype. The chain carries TRBV12-3 or TRBV12-4 and TRBJ1-4, with D perhaps matching TRBD1 (5 bases). The CDR3 spans 16 residues. Trimming removed 6 bases from V and 4 bases from J, with 18 bases in between. The CDR3 loop is CASRPTGGTYNEKLFF. The DNA of the CDR3 is TGTGCCAGCAGACCCACAGGCGGAACCTATAATGAAAAACTGTTTTTT.

This clonotype has a handful of counts. The CDR3 DNA sequence: TGTGCCAGCAGTTTAGGCGCTAGAGAAACCGGGGAGCTGTTTTTT. It encodes CASSLGARETGELFF. The chain couples TRBV28 to TRBJ2-2; D is unclear. Trimming removed 2 bases at V and 5 bases at J, with 12 bases between. The CDR3 has 15 amino acids. Germline V gives CDR1 MDHEN, CDR2 SYDVKM.

This clonotype occurred a few times. This sequence joins TRBV5-6 and TRBJ2-5, with unresolved D. Germline CDR1 reads SGHDT; CDR2 reads YYEEEE. V lost 3 bases, J lost 5 bases, and 17 bases lay in between. The CDR3 is 15 residues long. CDR3 loop: CASSSSDEPRETQYF. CDR3 DNA sequence: TGTGCCAGCAGCTCTTCGGACGAGCCCCGCGAGACCCAGTACTTC.

In its sample, this clonotype was seen many times. CDR3 sequence reads: CASKRYNEQFF. Here the CDR3 DNA reads TGTGCCAGCAAGCGATACAATGAGCAGTTCTTC. The chain uses TRBV6-2 or TRBV6-3 and TRBJ2-1, with D unclear. Germline V gene data show CDR1 as MNHEY and CDR2 as SVGEGT. The germline V and J ends were trimmed by 7 bases and 4 bases, with 5 bases remaining between them. The CDR3 spans 11 residues.